These 24 T cell receptor beta chains were all obtained from the same sample, sequenced in a study of lymphopenia after photon versus proton radiotherapy. Libraries were prepared by immunoSEQ multiplex PCR; TCRdb keeps only in-frame clonotypes and omits some of them. The sample holds tens of thousands of clones, 80% to 85% seen once. The input for sequencing was peripheral blood, taken from a patient treated with proton-based radiotherapy. Receptors were obtained from a woman in her 70s with pancreatic cancer.

The V call is TRBV27, the J call TRBJ2-1, with 10 bases that match TRBD2. Germline CDR1 reads MNHEY; CDR2 reads SMNVEV (reference sequence). V dropped 8 bases and J dropped 3; count of bases not matched to a gene: 13. The length of the CDR3 is 17 residues. The CDR3 sequence: CASLSSSGRRNYNEQFF. The CDR3 DNA reads as TGTGCCAGCCTTTCCTCTAGCGGGAGAAGAAACTACAATGAGCAGTTCTTC.

This CDR3 is CASSLGSGRFDEQFF. For the CDR3, the DNA is TGTGCCAGCAGCTTAGGTAGCGGGAGGTTCGATGAGCAGTTCTTC. This chain joins TRBV7-9 and TRBJ2-1; 10 bases map to TRBD2. Germline assignment: CDR1 SEHNR and CDR2 FQNEAQ (reference sequence). The J segment lost 8 bases and the V segment lost 1 base, leaving 5 bases of the junction unmatched. CDR3 length equals 15 residues.

This chain uses TRBV7-3 with TRBJ2-1; the match to TRBD1 covers 7 bases. Germline V gives CDR1 SGHTA, CDR2 FQGTGA. The junction had 3 bases not matched to a gene; V was cut back by 2 bases and J by 2 bases. The CDR3 is made up of 15 amino acids. CDR3 bases: TGTGCCAGCAGCTTACACCAGGGGGCCTACAATGAGCAGTTCTTC. Its protein product is CASSLHQGAYNEQFF. Complete variable domain (other parts from reference TRBV7-3 and TRBJ2-1): GAGVSQTPSNKVTEKGKYVELRCDPISGHTALYWYRQSLGQGPEFLIYFQGTGAADDSGLPNDRFFAVRPEGSVSTLKIQRTERGDSAVYLCASSLHQGAYNEQFFGPGTRLTVL.

The V call is TRBV7-9, the J call TRBJ1-6, with a weak D call TRBD1 (6 bases). Germline CDR1 reads SEHNR; CDR2 reads FQNEAQ (reference sequence). The CDR3 length is 15 residues. Trimming stripped 1 base from V and 10 bases from J, with 14 bases between. The CDR3 bases are TGTGCCAGCAGCTTAGGAGGGGGGGGAGGCTCACCCCTCCACTTT. It translates to CASSLGGGGGSPLHF.

The chain has TRBV9 and TRBJ1-3; 8 bases are a match to TRBD1. CDR3 length equals 15 residues. With 4 bases clipped from V and 1 base from J, the junction kept 4 bases outside the gene matches. CDR1 SGDLS and CDR2 YYNGEE come from the germline V gene. The CDR3 coding sequence is TGTGCCAGCAGCACTAGACAGGGGTCTGGAAACACCATATATTTT. Protein product: CASSTRQGSGNTIYF.

The V and J genes are TRBV28 and TRBJ2-2; 11 bases map to TRBD2. This CDR3 spans 15 amino acids. V was pared by 11 bases and J by 5 bases, with 10 bases of the junction left unmatched. In germline, CDR1 is MDHEN, CDR2 SYDVKM. In nucleotides, the CDR3 is TGTGCCTCAAAAATAGCGGGAGGGGGAACCGGGGAGCTGTTTTTT. Residues: CASKIAGGGTGELFF.

The chain carries TRBV9 and TRBJ1-6; no clear D gene. This CDR3 is built from 12 residues. V was cut by 3 bases and J by 17 bases, with 15 bases left in between. The germline V gene encodes CDR1 SGDLS and CDR2 YYNGEE. CDR3 in DNA: TGTGCCAGCAGCGATACCTCGGGATCGGTCCACTTT. Its protein is CASSDTSGSVHF.

This chain joins TRBV28 and TRBJ2-1, with TRBD2 matching over 9 bases. CDR3 size: 15 residues. Germline values: CDR1 MDHEN, CDR2 SYDVKM. With 8 bases clipped from V and 7 bases from J, the junction kept 12 bases outside the gene matches. The CDR3 is CASLTGAGGHNEQFF. The CDR3 DNA reads as TGTGCCAGCCTCACTGGGGCGGGAGGGCATAATGAGCAGTTCTTC.

V gene TRBV7-8 combines with J gene TRBJ1-5, with a possible D match to TRBD1 (6 bases). There are 13 residues in the CDR3. Germline-derived CDR1 and CDR2 are SGHVS and FQNEAQ. Trimming shortened V by 5 bases and J by 2 bases, and 7 bases separated the two germline ends. This chain's CDR3 is CASSRQGNQPQHF. CDR3 coding DNA: TGTGCCAGCAGCCGACAGGGCAATCAGCCCCAGCATTTT. The whole variable domain, remainder taken from reference TRBV7-8 and TRBJ1-5, is GAGVSQSPRYKVAKRGQDVALRCDPISGHVSLFWYQQALGQGPEFLTYFQNEAQLDKSGLPSDRFFAERPEGSVSTLKIQRTQQEDSAVYLCASSRQGNQPQHFGDGTRLSIL.

The chain recombines TRBV5-1 with TRBJ1-4; D is possibly TRBD1 (5 bases). CDR1 and CDR2 (germline): SGHRS, YFSETQ. CDR3 length equals 15 residues. V lost 0 bases, J lost 1 base, and 7 bases lay in between. The CDR3 protein is CASSLAGGTNEKLFF. The CDR3 nucleotides are TGCGCCAGCAGCTTGGCCGGGGGAACTAATGAAAAACTGTTTTTT.

This clone was seen a handful of times. The chain joins TRBV28 to TRBJ1-2, with D possibly TRBD1 on 5 matching bases. Between the trimmed V and J ends, which lost 5 bases and 4 bases, there was a span of 17 bases. The CDR3 is 15 residues long. The V gene's germline CDR1 is MDHEN and CDR2 SYDVKM. CDR3 amino acids: CASSTLHGGSYGYTF. The CDR3 nucleotides read TGTGCCAGCAGTACCCTCCACGGGGGGTCCTATGGCTACACCTTC.

CDR3 loop: CASSVTGGTDTQYF. The CDR3 DNA reads as TGTGCCAGCAGCGTGACAGGGGGTACAGATACGCAGTATTTT. The rearrangement links TRBV5-7 to TRBJ2-3, with 9 bases that match TRBD1. Being an ORF, TRBV5-7 has a function that is uncertain. V gave up 4 bases and J gave up 3 bases; unmatched junction bases: 3. CDR3 length: 14 residues.

The rearrangement links TRBV19 to TRBJ2-7, with 10 bases fitting TRBD2. The CDR3 is made up of 14 amino acids. In germline, CDR1 is LNHDA, CDR2 SQIVND (reference sequence). The junction had 1 base not matched to a gene; V was cut back by 5 bases and J by 0 bases. The CDR3 region has the DNA TGTGCCAGTAGTCGGACTAGCGGCTCCTACGAGCAGTACTTC. It specifies CASSRTSGSYEQYF.

The count of this clone is one. V is TRBV7-9 and J is TRBJ2-2, with 10 nucleotides matching TRBD1. Per germline, CDR1 SEHNR and CDR2 FQNEAQ (reference sequence). Trimming cost V 6 bases and J 3 bases; bases outside gene matches: 10. The CDR3 spans 17 residues. The CDR3 DNA sequence: TGTGCCAGCAGGGGAGAACGACAGGGGGCCTACACCGGGGAGCTGTTTTTT. Translation: CASRGERQGAYTGELFF.

The chain is built from TRBV6-5 and TRBJ1-1, with unresolved D. V was shortened by 2 bases and J by 6 bases, with 13 bases between the two germline ends. The CDR3 runs 14 residues. Germline CDR1 is MNHEY and CDR2 is SVGAGI. CDR3 amino acids: CASSYRGRRPEAFF. Written as DNA, the CDR3 is TGTGCCAGCAGTTACAGAGGGAGACGCCCTGAAGCTTTCTTT.

The gene calls are TRBV11-3 and TRBJ1-3; 7 bases are a match to TRBD1. V lost 5 bases, J lost 0 bases, and 4 bases stayed unmatched. This CDR3 region has 15 residues. Germline-derived CDR1 and CDR2 are SGHNT and YENEEA. The CDR3 DNA is TGTGCCAGCAGCAAAGGGGGCCTCTCTGGAAACACCATATATTTT. Translating it yields CASSKGGLSGNTIYF.

This rearrangement joins TRBV19 to TRBJ1-1, with 10 bases fitting TRBD1. Germline CDR1 is LNHDA and CDR2 is SQIVND (reference sequence). The CDR3 has 14 amino acids. J was trimmed by 2 bases and V by 9 bases; bases with no gene match: 6. CDR3 in DNA: TGTGCCAGCGTGACAGGGGGCGCAAACACTGAAGCTTTCTTT. Translation: CASVTGGANTEAFF.

V usage is TRBV2 and J usage is TRBJ2-1; perhaps TRBD1 as D (5 bases). V was clipped by 0 bases and J by 10 bases, with 13 bases between them. Looked up from germline, CDR1 is SNHLY and CDR2 is FYNNEI. The CDR3 extends over 14 amino acids. CDR3 amino acids: CASSEALQRGEQFF. CDR3 bases: TGTGCCAGCAGTGAAGCGCTTCAAAGGGGCGAGCAGTTCTTC.

This clone has a handful of counts. CDR3 sequence reads: CASSYQAILNTEAFF. The CDR3, as DNA: TGTGCCAGCAGTTACCAGGCAATACTTAACACTGAAGCTTTCTTT. This chain uses TRBV6-5 with TRBJ1-1; D unclear. In germline, CDR1 is MNHEY, CDR2 SVGAGI. The CDR3 is 15 amino acids. Trimming cost V 2 bases and J 2 bases, with 12 bases left between them.

The chain employs TRBV27 and TRBJ2-7; 15 nucleotides line up with TRBD2. The CDR3 has 18 amino acids. The junction had 13 bases not matched to a gene; V was cut back by 4 bases and J by 6 bases. The germline V gene encodes CDR1 MNHEY and CDR2 SMNVEV (reference sequence). CDR3 region: CASSSWTSGRAGWSEQYF. CDR3 DNA: TGTGCCAGCAGTTCCTGGACTAGCGGGAGGGCCGGTTGGTCCGAGCAGTACTTC.

The V call is TRBV6-5, the J call TRBJ1-6, with 9 bases lining up with TRBD1. This CDR3 has 15 amino acids. Germline loops: CDR1 MNHEY, CDR2 SVGAGI. V lost 0 bases, J lost 8 bases, and 2 bases stayed unmatched. This CDR3 reads CASSYSRTGDSPLHF. The CDR3 bases are TGTGCCAGCAGTTACTCCCGGACAGGGGATTCACCCCTCCACTTT.

V usage is TRBV5-1 and J usage is TRBJ2-5; no clear D gene. V was shortened by 1 base and J by 5 bases, with 15 bases between the two germline ends. Germline V gene lookup returns CDR1 SGHRS and CDR2 YFSETQ. The CDR3 spans 15 residues. The CDR3, as DNA: TGCGCCAGCAGCTTGCAAGCCCCGCAGGAGGAGACCCAGTACTTC. This codes for CASSLQAPQEETQYF.

This sequence joins TRBV25-1 and TRBJ2-5; TRBD2 might be the D (5 bases). V was pared by 1 base and J by 0 bases, with 6 bases between. CDR3 length equals 14 residues. Germline CDR1 MGHDK, CDR2 SYGVNS. CDR3 sequence reads: CASSESGYQETQYF. CDR3 DNA sequence: TGTGCCAGCAGTGAATCGGGGTACCAAGAGACCCAGTACTTC.

The rearrangement links TRBV28 to TRBJ1-2, with D perhaps TRBD1 (5 bases). Trimming removed 2 bases from V and 7 bases from J, with 11 bases in between. The CDR3 has 13 amino acids. The germline V gene encodes CDR1 MDHEN and CDR2 SYDVKM. CDR3 region: CASSLGSGSGYTF. CDR3 DNA: TGTGCCAGCAGTTTAGGGTCAGGGTCTGGCTACACCTTC.